The entry below describes one T cell receptor beta chain. The sample originates from a study of blood T cell repertoires in COVID-19. The wider study: The samples span acute and convalescent COVID-19 from the United States, Italy and Spain. The analysed material was cDNA or gDNA that came from T cells, B-cell-depleted T cells, or PBMCs.

How the authors handled the data: The authors estimated nucleated cell counts from reference gene primer amplification. Clones were sequenced by immunoSEQ multiplex PCR, and TCRdb holds only the in-frame ones, with some missing. V and J calls and clone size are given by that table; D and trimming were obtained from the DNA. This table holds tens of thousands of clones, roughly 80% found once. Sequenced material: peripheral blood. The origin of this receptor is a woman aged 80 or over with active or convalescent COVID-19.

CDR3 amino acids: CASESQGAEAFF. The DNA for the CDR3 is TGTGCCAGCGAATCACAGGGAGCTGAAGCTTTCTTT. The rearrangement uses TRBV19 and TRBJ1-1; D possibly corresponds to TRBD1 (6 bases). Looked up from germline, CDR1 is LNHDA and CDR2 is SQIVND (reference sequence). The CDR3 consists of 12 residues. V lost 9 bases and J lost 6, with 14 bases in between.